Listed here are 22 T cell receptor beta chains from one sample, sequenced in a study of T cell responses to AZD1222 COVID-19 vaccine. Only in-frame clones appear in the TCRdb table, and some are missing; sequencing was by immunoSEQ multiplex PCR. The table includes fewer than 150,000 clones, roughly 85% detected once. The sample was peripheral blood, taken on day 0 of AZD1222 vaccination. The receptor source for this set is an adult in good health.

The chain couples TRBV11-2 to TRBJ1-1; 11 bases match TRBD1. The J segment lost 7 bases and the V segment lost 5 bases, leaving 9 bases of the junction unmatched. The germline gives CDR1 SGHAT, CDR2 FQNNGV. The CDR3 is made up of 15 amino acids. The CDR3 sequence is CASSPWTGGFIEAFF. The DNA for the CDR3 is TGTGCCAGCAGCCCGTGGACAGGGGGCTTCATTGAAGCTTTCTTT. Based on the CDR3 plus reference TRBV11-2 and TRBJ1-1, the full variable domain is EAGVAQSPRYKIIEKRQSVAFWCNPISGHATLYWYQQILGQGPKLLIQFQNNGVVDDSQLPKDRFSAERLKGVDSTLKIQPAKLEDSAVYLCASSPWTGGFIEAFFGQGTRLTVV.

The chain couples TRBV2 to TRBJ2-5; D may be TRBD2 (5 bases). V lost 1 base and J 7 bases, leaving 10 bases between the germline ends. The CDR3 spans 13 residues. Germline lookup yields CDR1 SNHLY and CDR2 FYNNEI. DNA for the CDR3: TGTGCCAGCAGTGAAGGGGAGCTAGTGACCCAGTACTTC. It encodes CASSEGELVTQYF.

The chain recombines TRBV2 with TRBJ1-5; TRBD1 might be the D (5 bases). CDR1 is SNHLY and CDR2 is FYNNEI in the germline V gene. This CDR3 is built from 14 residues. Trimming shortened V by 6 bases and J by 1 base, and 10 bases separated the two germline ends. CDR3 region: CASRGDGSNQPQHF. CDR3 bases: TGTGCCAGCAGGGGGGACGGAAGCAATCAGCCCCAGCATTTT.

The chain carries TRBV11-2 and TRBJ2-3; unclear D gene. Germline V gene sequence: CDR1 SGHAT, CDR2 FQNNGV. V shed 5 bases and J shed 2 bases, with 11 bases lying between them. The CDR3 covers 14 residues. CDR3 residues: CASSLGSNTDTQYF. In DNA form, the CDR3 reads TGTGCCAGCAGCCTCGGATCTAACACAGATACGCAGTATTTT.

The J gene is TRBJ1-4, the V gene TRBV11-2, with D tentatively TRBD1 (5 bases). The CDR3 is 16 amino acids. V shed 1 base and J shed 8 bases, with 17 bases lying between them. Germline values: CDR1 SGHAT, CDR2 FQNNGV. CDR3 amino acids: CASSLGPRGLGEKLFF. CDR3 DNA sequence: TGTGCCAGCAGCTTAGGGCCCCGGGGGTTGGGGGAAAAACTGTTTTTT.

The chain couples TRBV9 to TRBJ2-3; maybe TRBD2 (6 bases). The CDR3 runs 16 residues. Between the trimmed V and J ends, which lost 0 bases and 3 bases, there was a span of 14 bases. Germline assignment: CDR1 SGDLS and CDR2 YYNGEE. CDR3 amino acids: CASSVGRGRTTDTQYF. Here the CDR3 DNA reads TGTGCCAGCAGCGTAGGAAGAGGGAGGACTACAGATACGCAGTATTTT.

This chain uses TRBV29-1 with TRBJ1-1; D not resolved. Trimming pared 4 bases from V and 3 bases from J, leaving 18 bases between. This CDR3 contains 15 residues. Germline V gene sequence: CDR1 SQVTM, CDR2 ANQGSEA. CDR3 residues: CSVGQVNRVDTEAFF. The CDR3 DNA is TGCAGCGTTGGGCAGGTGAATCGAGTAGACACTGAAGCTTTCTTT.

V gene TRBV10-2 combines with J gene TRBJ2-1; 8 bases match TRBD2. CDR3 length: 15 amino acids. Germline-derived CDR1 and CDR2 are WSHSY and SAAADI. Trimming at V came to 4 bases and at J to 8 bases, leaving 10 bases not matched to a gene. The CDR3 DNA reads TGCGCCAGCAGTGGGGCAGCGGGGGTTGTCGATGAGCAGTTCTTC. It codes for CASSGAAGVVDEQFF.

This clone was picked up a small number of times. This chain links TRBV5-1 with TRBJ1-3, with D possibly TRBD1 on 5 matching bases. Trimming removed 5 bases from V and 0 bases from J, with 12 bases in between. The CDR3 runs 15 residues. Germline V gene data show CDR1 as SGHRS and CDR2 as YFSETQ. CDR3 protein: CASRSLQDSGNTIYF. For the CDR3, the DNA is TGCGCCAGCAGAAGTCTACAGGACTCTGGAAACACCATATATTTT.

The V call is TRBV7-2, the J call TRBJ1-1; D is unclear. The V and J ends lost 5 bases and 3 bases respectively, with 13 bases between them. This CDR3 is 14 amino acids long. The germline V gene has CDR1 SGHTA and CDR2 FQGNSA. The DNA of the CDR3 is TGTGCCAGCAGCCGGGGTGGCGGGGACACTGAAGCTTTCTTT. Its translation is CASSRGGGDTEAFF.

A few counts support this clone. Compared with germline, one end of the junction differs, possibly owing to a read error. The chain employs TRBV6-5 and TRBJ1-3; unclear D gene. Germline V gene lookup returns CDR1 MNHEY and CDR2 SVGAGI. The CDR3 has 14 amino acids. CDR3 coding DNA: TGTGCCAGCAGCTACTCGGTCTCTGGAAACACCATATATTTT. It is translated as CASSYSVSGNTIYF.

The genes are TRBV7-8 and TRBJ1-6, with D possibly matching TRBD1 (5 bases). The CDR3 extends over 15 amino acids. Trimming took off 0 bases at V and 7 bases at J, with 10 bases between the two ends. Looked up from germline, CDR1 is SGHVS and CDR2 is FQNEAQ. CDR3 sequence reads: CASSLAGTNNSPLHF. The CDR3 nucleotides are TGTGCCAGCAGCTTAGCGGGGACGAACAATTCACCCCTCCACTTT.

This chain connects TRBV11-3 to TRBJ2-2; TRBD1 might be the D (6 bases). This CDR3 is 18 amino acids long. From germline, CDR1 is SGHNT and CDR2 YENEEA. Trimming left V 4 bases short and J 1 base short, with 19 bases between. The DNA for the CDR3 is TGTGCCAGCAGCTCCTCCGGCTGGGGCAGGGGGAACACCGGGGAGCTGTTTTTT. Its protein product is CASSSSGWGRGNTGELFF.

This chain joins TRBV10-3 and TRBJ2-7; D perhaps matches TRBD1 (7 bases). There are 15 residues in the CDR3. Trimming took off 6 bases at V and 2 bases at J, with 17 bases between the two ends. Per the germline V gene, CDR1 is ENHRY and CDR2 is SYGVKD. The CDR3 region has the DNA TGTGCCATCAGGGACTACAGGGGCCAAACCTACGAGCAGTACTTC. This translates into CAIRDYRGQTYEQYF.

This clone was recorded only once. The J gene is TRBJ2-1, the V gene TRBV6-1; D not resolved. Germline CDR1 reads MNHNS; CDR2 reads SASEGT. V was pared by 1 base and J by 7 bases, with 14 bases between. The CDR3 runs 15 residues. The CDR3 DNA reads TGTGCCAGCAGTGAAGGTGGTAACCCGGCAAATGAGCAGTTCTTC. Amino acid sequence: CASSEGGNPANEQFF.

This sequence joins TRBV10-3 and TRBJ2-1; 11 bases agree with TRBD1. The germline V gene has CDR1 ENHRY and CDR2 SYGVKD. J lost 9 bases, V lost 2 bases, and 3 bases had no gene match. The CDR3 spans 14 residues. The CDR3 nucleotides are TGTGCCATCAGTGAGCGGACAGGGGGCAGTGAGCAGTTCTTC. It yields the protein CAISERTGGSEQFF.

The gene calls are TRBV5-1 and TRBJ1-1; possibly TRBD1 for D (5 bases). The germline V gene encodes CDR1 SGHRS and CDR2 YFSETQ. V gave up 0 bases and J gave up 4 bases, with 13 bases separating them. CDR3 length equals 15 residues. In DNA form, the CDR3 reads TGCGCCAGCAGCTTGGCCCAGGGACCAGCCACTGAAGCTTTCTTT. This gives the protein CASSLAQGPATEAFF.

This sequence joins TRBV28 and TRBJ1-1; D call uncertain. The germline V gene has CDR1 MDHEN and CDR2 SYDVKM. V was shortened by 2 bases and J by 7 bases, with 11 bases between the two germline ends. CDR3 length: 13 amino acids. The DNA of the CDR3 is TGTGCCAGCAGTTTAGATAGGGTTGGTGAAGCTTTCTTT. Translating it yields CASSLDRVGEAFF.

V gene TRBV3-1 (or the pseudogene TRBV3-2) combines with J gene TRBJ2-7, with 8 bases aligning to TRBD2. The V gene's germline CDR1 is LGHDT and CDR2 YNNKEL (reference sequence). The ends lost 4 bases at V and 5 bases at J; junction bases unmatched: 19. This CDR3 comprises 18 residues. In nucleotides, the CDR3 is TGTGCCAGCAGCCTCCTATCCAGCAACGTCGGGGGGGCTCACGAGCAGTACTTC. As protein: CASSLLSSNVGGAHEQYF.

CDR3 in DNA: TGCAGCGTTGAAGACGGCCGAGGCTCACCCCTCCACTTT. Its protein product is CSVEDGRGSPLHF. This chain connects TRBV29-1 to TRBJ1-6; D remains ambiguous. The CDR3 is 13 amino acids. Germline V CDR1 and CDR2: SQVTM, ANQGSEA. The ends were cut back, 0 bases at V and 10 bases at J, with 10 bases in the middle.

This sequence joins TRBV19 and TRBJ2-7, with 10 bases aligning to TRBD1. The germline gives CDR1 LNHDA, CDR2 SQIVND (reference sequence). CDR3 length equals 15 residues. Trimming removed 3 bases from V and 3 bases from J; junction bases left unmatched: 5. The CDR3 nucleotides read TGTGCCAGTAGTATGAGCCGGACAGGGGGCTACGAGCAGTACTTC. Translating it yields CASSMSRTGGYEQYF.

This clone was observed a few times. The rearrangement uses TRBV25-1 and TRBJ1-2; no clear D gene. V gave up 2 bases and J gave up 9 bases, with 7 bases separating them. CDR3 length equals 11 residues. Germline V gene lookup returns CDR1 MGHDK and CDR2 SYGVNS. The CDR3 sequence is CASSEASSYTF. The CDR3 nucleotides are TGTGCCAGCAGTGAAGCCTCTAGCTACACCTTC.